The T cell receptor (beta chain) described here comes from a study of T cell changes during pregnancy in multiple sclerosis. Sequenced by immunoSEQ multiplex PCR; TCRdb stores in-frame clones only, minus some. The sample has 80,000 to 130,000 clones; around 94% are singletons. This clone has a single count. The CDR3 has 12 amino acids. Trimming shortened V by 6 bases and J by 5 bases, and 10 bases separated the two germline ends. CDR1 and CDR2 (germline): MNHEY, SVGAGI. Sequences were derived from peripheral blood, sampled in the second trimester of pregnancy. This clonotype originated in a female donor with multiple sclerosis, enrolled in a pregnancy study. The rearrangement joins TRBV6-5 to TRBJ1-2, with unresolved D. The CDR3 region is CASRGYPYGYTF. The CDR3 region has the DNA TGTGCCAGCAGGGGCTACCCATATGGCTACACCTTC.